These T cell receptor beta chains were read from a single sample in a study of T cell changes during pregnancy in multiple sclerosis. The data were produced by immunoSEQ multiplex PCR, yet TCRdb's version contains in-frame clones alone and is incomplete. Here the sample spans tens of thousands of clones, approximately 94% being singletons. The sequencing used peripheral blood, collected in the third trimester of pregnancy. The receptor source for this set is a female donor with multiple sclerosis, enrolled in a pregnancy study. CDR3s include the opening cysteine and the closing phenylalanine or tryptophan. D genes are given only for firm matches. Not every row has a clone size; where given, it reads once, few, many or a size class.

CDR3nt: TGCGCCAGCAGCTCCGGACAGAGCACAGATACGCAGTATTTT
CDR3aa: CASSSGQSTDTQYF
v_gene: TRBV5-1
abundance: NA
d_gene: NA
j_gene: TRBJ2-3

CDR3nt: TGTGCCAGCAGTGAAGCGGGGGGTGGTGCTAACTATGGCTACACCTTC
CDR3aa: CASSEAGGGANYGYTF
v_gene: TRBV6-1
abundance: NA
d_gene: NA
j_gene: TRBJ1-2

CDR3nt: TGCGCCAGCAGCTTATCCGGGACAGAAGCTTTCTTT
CDR3aa: CASSLSGTEAFF
v_gene: TRBV5-1
abundance: NA
d_gene: NA
j_gene: TRBJ1-1

CDR3nt: TGTGCCAGTAGTGCTCAGGGTAGCGGGAGAGAGCAGTTCTTC
CDR3aa: CASSAQGSGREQFF
v_gene: TRBV19
abundance: NA
d_gene: TRBD2
j_gene: TRBJ2-1

CDR3nt: TGTGCCAGCTCACCTCTTGGGACAGCTAATAGCAATCAGCCCCAGCATTTT
CDR3aa: CASSPLGTANSNQPQHF
v_gene: TRBV18
abundance: few
d_gene: TRBD1
j_gene: TRBJ1-5

CDR3nt: TGTGCCAGCAGCGTGCCAGGGGATCCTGGAAACACCATATATTTT
CDR3aa: CASSVPGDPGNTIYF
v_gene: TRBV5-4
abundance: once
d_gene: NA
j_gene: TRBJ1-3

CDR3nt: TGCAGCGGAGGGGACAGTGGCTACGAGCAGTACTTC
CDR3aa: CSGGDSGYEQYF
v_gene: TRBV29-1
abundance: once
d_gene: TRBD1
j_gene: TRBJ2-7

CDR3nt: TGCGCCAGCAGCTTGGGGGGCGGGAGTCGCTACGAGCAGTACTTC
CDR3aa: CASSLGGGSRYEQYF
v_gene: TRBV5-1
abundance: NA
d_gene: TRBD2
j_gene: TRBJ2-7

CDR3nt: TGTGCCTGGAGTGTCGGAGTCCCCTACAATGAGCAGTTCTTC
CDR3aa: CAWSVGVPYNEQFF
v_gene: TRBV30
abundance: NA
d_gene: NA
j_gene: TRBJ2-1

CDR3nt: TGTGCCAGCCGAGTCCGGGGTGGAACTGAAGCTTTCTTT
CDR3aa: CASRVRGGTEAFF
v_gene: TRBV19
abundance: NA
d_gene: NA
j_gene: TRBJ1-1

CDR3nt: TGTGCCAGTAGTACCCCAGGCACTCCCTATGGCTACACCTTC
CDR3aa: CASSTPGTPYGYTF
v_gene: TRBV19
abundance: NA
d_gene: NA
j_gene: TRBJ1-2

CDR3nt: TGTGCCAGCAGTTACGGGACAGGGGGCGGGGGCTATGGCTACACCTTC
CDR3aa: CASSYGTGGGGYGYTF
v_gene: TRBV6-5
abundance: NA
d_gene: TRBD1
j_gene: TRBJ1-2

CDR3nt: TGTGCCATCAGTGAGTTGGAGGGGATGAACACTGAAGCTTTCTTT
CDR3aa: CAISELEGMNTEAFF
v_gene: TRBV10-3
abundance: once
d_gene: NA
j_gene: TRBJ1-1

CDR3nt: TGTGCCAGCAGTGAATCACTAGCGGTTTCCTACAATGAGCAGTTCTTC
CDR3aa: CASSESLAVSYNEQFF
v_gene: TRBV25-1
abundance: NA
d_gene: TRBD2
j_gene: TRBJ2-1

CDR3nt: TGTGCCAGCAGCTTCACCGGGACGGGAGACTACGAGCAGTACTTC
CDR3aa: CASSFTGTGDYEQYF
v_gene: TRBV11-2
abundance: NA
d_gene: NA
j_gene: TRBJ2-7

CDR3nt: TGTGCCAGCAGCTTCAACGGCGGGGGCAGTAAAGGCTACACCTTC
CDR3aa: CASSFNGGGSKGYTF
v_gene: TRBV5-4
abundance: NA
d_gene: NA
j_gene: TRBJ1-2

CDR3nt: TGCGCCAGCAGCGAAGGAGGGTACACTGAAGCTTTCTTT
CDR3aa: CASSEGGYTEAFF
v_gene: TRBV4-1
abundance: NA
d_gene: NA
j_gene: TRBJ1-1

CDR3nt: TGCGCCAGCAGCAACGGTCGGGGACAGGGGAACAATGAGCAGTTCTTC
CDR3aa: CASSNGRGQGNNEQFF
v_gene: TRBV10-1
abundance: NA
d_gene: TRBD1
j_gene: TRBJ2-1

CDR3nt: TGTGCCAGCAGCGTTCGTCCAGGGGCAGGGACTGAAGCTTTCTTT
CDR3aa: CASSVRPGAGTEAFF
v_gene: TRBV9
abundance: NA
d_gene: NA
j_gene: TRBJ1-1

CDR3nt: TGTGCCTGGAGAGACAGGGCTGGGGCCAACGTCCTGACTTTC
CDR3aa: CAWRDRAGANVLTF
v_gene: TRBV30
abundance: NA
d_gene: TRBD1
j_gene: TRBJ2-6

CDR3nt: TGCGCCAGCAGCCCCGGACAGGGGAGTAATGAAAAACTGTTTTTT
CDR3aa: CASSPGQGSNEKLFF
v_gene: TRBV5-1
abundance: NA
d_gene: TRBD1
j_gene: TRBJ1-4

CDR3nt: TGTGCCAGTAGTATTGCGGGGACAGGCCGGGACACTGAAGCTTTCTTT
CDR3aa: CASSIAGTGRDTEAFF
v_gene: TRBV19
abundance: NA
d_gene: TRBD1
j_gene: TRBJ1-1

CDR3nt: TGTGCCAGCAGCGCGACTAGCGGGATTACAGATACGCAGTATTTT
CDR3aa: CASSATSGITDTQYF
v_gene: TRBV9
abundance: NA
d_gene: TRBD2
j_gene: TRBJ2-3

CDR3nt: TGTGCCAGCAGCACACAGACAGATACGCAGTATTTT
CDR3aa: CASSTQTDTQYF
v_gene: TRBV9
abundance: NA
d_gene: NA
j_gene: TRBJ2-3

CDR3nt: TGCGCCAGCAGTGACGGGAGGTCCTACGAGCAGTACTTC
CDR3aa: CASSDGRSYEQYF
v_gene: TRBV10-2
abundance: once
d_gene: TRBD2
j_gene: TRBJ2-7

CDR3nt: TGCGCCAGCAGCCAAGATGCAGTACTAGCGGGAGGGTTTGAGCAGTTCTTC
CDR3aa: CASSQDAVLAGGFEQFF
v_gene: TRBV4-3
abundance: NA
d_gene: TRBD2
j_gene: TRBJ2-1

CDR3nt: TGCGCCAGCAGCCGAGTCCCGGGACTCCTCACAGATACGCAGTATTTT
CDR3aa: CASSRVPGLLTDTQYF
v_gene: TRBV4-1
abundance: NA
d_gene: NA
j_gene: TRBJ2-3

CDR3nt: TGTGCCAGCAGCCCACGAGGTTTCGGTTTTGACTACACCTTC
CDR3aa: CASSPRGFGFDYTF
v_gene: TRBV28
abundance: NA
d_gene: NA
j_gene: TRBJ1-2

CDR3nt: TGTGCCAGCAGCTTAAATACCCTTAAGCGGGAGGAAGGGAGAGAGACCCAGTACTTC
CDR3aa: CASSLNTLKREEGRETQYF
v_gene: TRBV7-9
abundance: NA
d_gene: TRBD2
j_gene: TRBJ2-5

CDR3nt: TGTGCCAGCAGCGTAACGGCAGGGATGGGTGATACGCAGTATTTT
CDR3aa: CASSVTAGMGDTQYF
v_gene: TRBV9
abundance: NA
d_gene: NA
j_gene: TRBJ2-3

CDR3nt: TGCGCCAGCAGCCTTGGACAGGGGGCTAATGAAAAACTGTTTTTT
CDR3aa: CASSLGQGANEKLFF
v_gene: TRBV4-1
abundance: NA
d_gene: TRBD1
j_gene: TRBJ1-4

CDR3nt: TGTGCCAGCAGTAAGGCCGGGAATACGCAGTATTTT
CDR3aa: CASSKAGNTQYF
v_gene: TRBV27
abundance: NA
d_gene: NA
j_gene: TRBJ2-3

CDR3nt: TGTGCCAGCAGCGTAGCGGGCAATCAGCCCCAGCATTTT
CDR3aa: CASSVAGNQPQHF
v_gene: TRBV9
abundance: NA
d_gene: NA
j_gene: TRBJ1-5

CDR3nt: TGTGCCAGCAGCTCGGCGGGCAGCCACAATGAGCAGTTCTTC
CDR3aa: CASSSAGSHNEQFF
v_gene: TRBV7-2
abundance: NA
d_gene: NA
j_gene: TRBJ2-1

CDR3nt: TGTGCCAGCAGCCTGGGGACAGGGTTCTACGAGCAGTACTTC
CDR3aa: CASSLGTGFYEQYF
v_gene: TRBV13
abundance: NA
d_gene: TRBD1
j_gene: TRBJ2-7

CDR3nt: TGTGCCAGCAGCTCCAGACAGGCGATTATTACAGAGACCCAGTACTTC
CDR3aa: CASSSRQAIITETQYF
v_gene: TRBV11-1
abundance: NA
d_gene: NA
j_gene: TRBJ2-5